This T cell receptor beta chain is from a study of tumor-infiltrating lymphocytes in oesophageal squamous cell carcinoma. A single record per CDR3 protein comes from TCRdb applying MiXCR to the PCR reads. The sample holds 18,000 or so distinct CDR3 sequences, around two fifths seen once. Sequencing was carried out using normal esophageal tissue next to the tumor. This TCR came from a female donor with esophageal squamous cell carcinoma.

CDR3 amino acids: CASSLAASMVADTQYF. The CDR3 bases are TGTGCCAGCAGCTTAGCCGCTAGTATGGTCGCAGATACGCAGTATTTT. The chain uses TRBV7-9 and TRBJ2-3; no firm D call. Germline V gives CDR1 SEHNR, CDR2 FQNEAQ (reference sequence). The CDR3 sequence is 16 residues long. Trimming stripped 0 bases from V and 4 bases from J, with 14 bases between.